This T cell receptor beta chain was recorded in a study of T cell responses to AZD1222 COVID-19 vaccine. The method was immunoSEQ multiplex PCR; TCRdb's version includes in-frame clones alone and lacks a portion of them. The sample has 150,000 to 250,000 clones; roughly 92% are singletons. V was pared by 2 bases and J by 3 bases, with 10 bases between. In germline, CDR1 is MDHEN, CDR2 SYDVKM. The CDR3 spans 14 residues. The sequences come from peripheral blood, collected 28 days after the second AZD1222 dose. This sequence joins TRBV28 and TRBJ1-1; D call uncertain. The source of this sequence is an adult who received the AZD1222 COVID-19 vaccine. In DNA, the CDR3 is TGTGCCAGCAGTTTACCCAAAATACACACTGAAGCTTTCTTT. Its translation: CASSLPKIHTEAFF.